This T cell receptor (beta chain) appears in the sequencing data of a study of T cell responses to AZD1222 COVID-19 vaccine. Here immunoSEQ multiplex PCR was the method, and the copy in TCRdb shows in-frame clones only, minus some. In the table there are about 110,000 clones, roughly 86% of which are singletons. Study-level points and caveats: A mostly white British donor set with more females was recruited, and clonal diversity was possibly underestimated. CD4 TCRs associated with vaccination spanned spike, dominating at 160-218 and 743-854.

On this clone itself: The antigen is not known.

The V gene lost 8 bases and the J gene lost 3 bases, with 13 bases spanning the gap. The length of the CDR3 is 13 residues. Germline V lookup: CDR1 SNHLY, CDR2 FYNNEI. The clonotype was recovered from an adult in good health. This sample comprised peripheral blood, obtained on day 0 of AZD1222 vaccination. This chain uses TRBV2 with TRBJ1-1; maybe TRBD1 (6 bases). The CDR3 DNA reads TGTGCCAGCGGCCGGGACATACACACTGAAGCTTTCTTT. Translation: CASGRDIHTEAFF.